This is a list of T cell receptor beta chains from one sample in a study of T cell responses to AZD1222 COVID-19 vaccine. Profiled with immunoSEQ multiplex PCR; TCRdb holds only in-frame clones, not every one. Of around 84,000 clones in the sample, around 89% were seen once. Source: peripheral blood, taken on day 0 of AZD1222 vaccination. Receptor source: an adult in good health. CDR3s leave out the opening cysteine and the closing phenylalanine or tryptophan. Size tells how often a clone was seen (once, few, many) or the class of an expanded clone, and some rows leave it out.

v_call: TRBV6-2/TRBV6-3; j_call: TRBJ2-4; clone_size: .; cdr3_aa: ASSQTSFDIQY
v_call: TRBV19; j_call: TRBJ1-4; clone_size: .; cdr3_aa: ASSVIGQGGRGKLF
v_call: TRBV11-2; j_call: TRBJ2-6; clone_size: .; cdr3_aa: ASSLMQGQGSGANVLT
v_call: TRBV28; j_call: TRBJ2-3; clone_size: .; cdr3_aa: ASNAQGPDTQY
v_call: TRBV19; j_call: TRBJ1-5; clone_size: once; cdr3_aa: ASSLAVRDSQPQH
v_call: TRBV2; j_call: TRBJ1-1; clone_size: .; cdr3_aa: ASSASPGRPEAF
v_call: TRBV5-4; j_call: TRBJ2-3; clone_size: few; cdr3_aa: ASSLGGPADTQY
v_call: TRBV4-1; j_call: TRBJ2-7; clone_size: .; cdr3_aa: ASSQGSYFFPGYEQY
v_call: TRBV6-5; j_call: TRBJ2-7; clone_size: .; cdr3_aa: ASSFGTGDHYEQY
v_call: TRBV7-2; j_call: TRBJ2-1; clone_size: once; cdr3_aa: ASSSYRVSTYNEQF
v_call: TRBV2; j_call: TRBJ2-7; clone_size: .; cdr3_aa: ASRLGTSGGELPYEQY
v_call: TRBV28; j_call: TRBJ1-2; clone_size: .; cdr3_aa: ASSQGPGDGYT
v_call: TRBV11-3; j_call: TRBJ2-7; clone_size: .; cdr3_aa: ASSLEVATEQY
v_call: TRBV5-4; j_call: TRBJ2-7; clone_size: .; cdr3_aa: ASTQGGSGSYEQY
v_call: TRBV4-2; j_call: TRBJ2-3; clone_size: .; cdr3_aa: ASSQDYQVLDTQY
v_call: TRBV3-1/TRBV3-2; j_call: TRBJ1-1; clone_size: .; cdr3_aa: ASSQGSVPGTEAF
v_call: TRBV7-9; j_call: TRBJ2-3; clone_size: .; cdr3_aa: ASSWRQGADTQY
v_call: TRBV5-6; j_call: TRBJ1-6; clone_size: few; cdr3_aa: ASSFVGGNSPLH
v_call: TRBV2; j_call: TRBJ2-7; clone_size: .; cdr3_aa: ASSDGSSYEQY
v_call: TRBV2; j_call: TRBJ1-1; clone_size: .; cdr3_aa: ASSDQGARTEAF
v_call: TRBV7-2; j_call: TRBJ1-6; clone_size: .; cdr3_aa: ASSATAGSPLH
v_call: TRBV6-1; j_call: TRBJ1-6; clone_size: .; cdr3_aa: ASSEYSSPLH
v_call: TRBV29-1; j_call: TRBJ2-7; clone_size: .; cdr3_aa: SATERDAYEQY
v_call: TRBV5-5; j_call: TRBJ2-5; clone_size: .; cdr3_aa: ASSLMQETQY
v_call: TRBV23-1; j_call: TRBJ1-6; clone_size: .; cdr3_aa: ASSPREREVSPLH
v_call: TRBV6-6; j_call: TRBJ2-6; clone_size: .; cdr3_aa: ASSPPDGANVLT
v_call: TRBV28; j_call: TRBJ1-4; clone_size: .; cdr3_aa: ASSTGPANEKLF
v_call: TRBV28; j_call: TRBJ1-1; clone_size: .; cdr3_aa: ASSSSSRRTEAF
v_call: TRBV28; j_call: TRBJ2-5; clone_size: .; cdr3_aa: ASSSGGATKETQY
v_call: TRBV7-3; j_call: TRBJ2-3; clone_size: .; cdr3_aa: ASSPHGQGRTDTQY
v_call: TRBV28; j_call: TRBJ2-7; clone_size: .; cdr3_aa: ASRIGTPLYEQY
v_call: TRBV7-9; j_call: TRBJ1-4; clone_size: once; cdr3_aa: ASSSGQGNEKLF
v_call: TRBV28; j_call: TRBJ1-1; clone_size: .; cdr3_aa: ASSFRGQGGFYAEAF
v_call: TRBV19; j_call: TRBJ2-1; clone_size: .; cdr3_aa: ASKGSVDEQF
v_call: TRBV19; j_call: TRBJ2-4; clone_size: .; cdr3_aa: ASSHYREEGIQY
v_call: TRBV5-1; j_call: TRBJ2-7; clone_size: .; cdr3_aa: ASSLAARYEQY
v_call: TRBV19; j_call: TRBJ1-1; clone_size: .; cdr3_aa: ASSIWGSYDGKQDTEAF
v_call: TRBV24-1; j_call: TRBJ1-4; clone_size: .; cdr3_aa: ATSDSRHDVNEKLF
v_call: TRBV14; j_call: TRBJ2-1; clone_size: once; cdr3_aa: ASSQEGQGNLNEQF
v_call: TRBV5-3; j_call: TRBJ1-5; clone_size: .; cdr3_aa: ARSLVGREGGQPQH
v_call: TRBV7-9; j_call: TRBJ1-4; clone_size: .; cdr3_aa: ASSGLAGGINEKLF
v_call: TRBV10-3; j_call: TRBJ2-5; clone_size: .; cdr3_aa: AIRGTGSVQETQY
v_call: TRBV6-5; j_call: TRBJ1-6; clone_size: .; cdr3_aa: ASSYSSGYQFSPLH
v_call: TRBV19; j_call: TRBJ2-2; clone_size: .; cdr3_aa: ASGRGAGELF
v_call: TRBV28; j_call: TRBJ1-3; clone_size: .; cdr3_aa: ASSLMNSGNTIY
v_call: TRBV24-1; j_call: TRBJ2-3; clone_size: .; cdr3_aa: ATSKTGTDTQY
v_call: TRBV6-5; j_call: TRBJ1-2; clone_size: once; cdr3_aa: ASSYLGPRTDYGYT
v_call: TRBV29-1; j_call: TRBJ2-1; clone_size: .; cdr3_aa: SVADTGGSYNEQF
v_call: TRBV10-3; j_call: TRBJ1-1; clone_size: .; cdr3_aa: AISGSGFTEAF
v_call: TRBV9; j_call: TRBJ2-7; clone_size: .; cdr3_aa: ASSVAPGSSYEQY
v_call: TRBV5-4; j_call: TRBJ1-2; clone_size: .; cdr3_aa: ASSLTGAWGYGYT